This paragraph covers one T cell receptor beta chain sequence. Authors' methods: Counts of nucleated cells, estimated from reference gene primer amplification, were obtained. Sequencing was performed with immunoSEQ multiplex PCR; in TCRdb, only in-frame clones are kept and a portion is missing. D and trimming come from the DNA, and the V and J calls and clone size come from that table. The sample lists under 350,000 clones, 65% to 90% occurring once. This entry comes from a study of blood T cell repertoires in COVID-19. Study-wide background: Both acute and convalescent COVID-19 samples were obtained from the United States, Italy and Spain. In each case, the material was cDNA or gDNA derived from T cells, B-cell-depleted T cells, or PBMCs.

The CDR3 totals 11 residues. The germline V and J ends were trimmed by 1 base and 4 bases, with 4 bases remaining between them. CDR1 is DFQATT, CDR2 SNEGSKA, per germline (reference sequence). The sample was peripheral blood. The sequence came from a human donor in a cohort sampled during active COVID-19. The chain has TRBV20-1 and TRBJ1-1; no reliable D call. CDR3 sequence reads: CSARGATEAFF. For the CDR3, the DNA is TGCAGTGCTAGAGGCGCCACTGAAGCTTTCTTT.